A single sample is the source of the 18 T cell receptor beta chains below, sequenced in a study of human T cells and chemical hapten exposure. Each CDR3 protein gets one entry after TCRdb re-called the RACE reads with MiXCR. The table shows roughly 100,000 distinct CDR3 sequences, with 10% to 12% occurring only once. Noted time point: pre-sensitization, week 0. Described treatment: therapeutic diphenylcyclopropenone sensitization with weekly scalp DPC. The specimen comprised whole blood, sampled in connection with sensitization to the hapten diphenylcyclopropenone (DPC). Every receptor here comes from a woman in her fifties or sixties with alopecia areata. Some clones in this sample may be carry-over from other donors' samples.

Turning to this clonotype: Mismatch with germline at one junction end may stem from a read error. The chain links TRBV2 to TRBJ2-1; D is undetermined. Germline loops: CDR1 SNHLY, CDR2 FYNNEI. CDR3 size: 14 residues. This chain's CDR3 is CASSTNQIYNGQFF. In nucleotides, the CDR3 is TGTGCCAGCTCGACGAATCAAATTTACAATGGGCAGTTCTTC.

This clonotype came up a few times. The chain combines TRBV2 with TRBJ2-5; unclear D gene. CDR1 SNHLY and CDR2 FYNNEI come from the germline V gene. Trimming pared 3 bases from V and 2 bases from J, leaving 13 bases between. The CDR3 is made up of 15 amino acids. CDR3 amino acids: CASSESLALQETQYF. The CDR3 DNA reads TGTGCCAGCAGTGAGTCTCTCGCCCTACAAGAGACCCAGTACTTC. Full variable domain (missing parts from reference TRBV2 and TRBJ2-5): EPEVTQTPSHQVTQMGQEVILRCVPISNHLYFYWYRQILGQKVEFLVSFYNNEISEKSEIFDDQFSVERPDGSNFTLKIRSTKLEDSAMYFCASSESLALQETQYFGPGTRLLVL.

This clonotype was found many times. The chain joins TRBV4-2 to TRBJ1-1; TRBD1 aligns across 7 bases. The J segment lost 3 bases and the V segment lost 5 bases, leaving 3 bases of the junction unmatched. This CDR3 comprises 13 residues. Germline CDR1 and CDR2: LGHNA and YNFKEQ. CDR3 nucleotides: TGTGCCAGCAGCTCGACAGGGCACACTGAAGCTTTCTTT. Encoded protein: CASSSTGHTEAFF.

This clonotype has a count of ten or more. This chain links TRBV29-1 with TRBJ2-3; D is undetermined. Per the germline V gene, CDR1 is SQVTM and CDR2 is ANQGSEA. CDR3 length equals 12 residues. V was trimmed by 1 base and J by 2 bases, leaving 4 bases between them. This CDR3 is CSVEGDTDTQYF. The CDR3 coding sequence is TGCAGCGTTGAAGGGGACACAGATACGCAGTATTTT.

In this sample, this clonotype turned up once. The chain is built from TRBV20-1 and TRBJ2-5; D perhaps matches TRBD2 (5 bases). CDR3 size: 13 residues. The V gene's germline CDR1 is DFQATT and CDR2 SNEGSKA (reference sequence). Trimming removed 6 bases from V and 4 bases from J, with 15 bases in between. Here the CDR3 reads CSASAGIRETQYF. As DNA, the CDR3 is TGCAGTGCCTCCGCCGGGATCCGAGAGACCCAGTACTTC.

This chain links TRBV29-1 with TRBJ1-2; D gene ambiguous. Germline CDR1 and CDR2: SQVTM and ANQGSEA. V was trimmed by 6 bases and J by 4 bases, leaving 18 bases between them. The CDR3 totals 14 residues. In DNA, the CDR3 is TGCAGCGTCCCCAACAACTCAGACGGCTATGGCTACACCTTC. Translated, it gives CSVPNNSDGYGYTF.

This clonotype was picked up many times. The V gene is TRBV11-1, the J gene TRBJ2-5, with no clear D. The CDR3 is 14 residues long. Germline V lookup: CDR1 SGHAT, CDR2 FQDESV (reference sequence). Between the trimmed V and J ends, which lost 9 bases and 1 base, there was a span of 15 bases. The chain's CDR3 is CASKTGVTQETQYF. The DNA for the CDR3 is TGTGCCAGTAAAACCGGAGTCACCCAAGAGACCCAGTACTTC.

The chain is built from TRBV18 and TRBJ2-3; 8 positions match TRBD2. J lost 6 bases, V lost 3 bases, and 11 bases had no gene match. CDR1 is KGHSH and CDR2 is LQKENI in the germline V gene. CDR3 size: 16 residues. Here the CDR3 DNA reads TGTGCCAGCTCACCGGGAGCGGGAGCGGTCTTGGATACGCAGTATTTT. It specifies CASSPGAGAVLDTQYF.

The rearrangement links TRBV5-4 to TRBJ2-1, with D possibly matching TRBD2 (5 bases). Trimming stripped 5 bases from V and 4 bases from J, with 13 bases between. The germline CDR1 and CDR2 sequences are SGHNT and YYREEE (reference sequence). There are 14 residues in the CDR3. CDR3 amino acids: CASSSEGPYNEQFF. The CDR3 DNA is TGTGCCAGCAGTTCTGAGGGCCCGTACAATGAGCAGTTCTTC. The complete variable domain, with remaining parts taken from reference TRBV5-4 and TRBJ2-1, reads ETGVTQSPTHLIKTRGQQVTLRCSSQSGHNTVSWYQQALGQGPQFIFQYYREEENGRGNFPPRFSGLQFPNYSSELNVNALELDDSALYLCASSSEGPYNEQFFGPGTRLTVL.

This clonotype occurred many times. This sequence joins TRBV2 and TRBJ2-5; D perhaps matches TRBD1 (6 bases). The V and J ends lost 10 bases and 3 bases respectively, with 12 bases between them. The CDR3 has 12 amino acids. CDR1 SNHLY and CDR2 FYNNEI come from the germline V gene. The DNA for the CDR3 is TGTGCCACCCAGACAGGAAAAGAGACCCAGTACTTC. Translation: CATQTGKETQYF.

The chain links TRBV4-1 to TRBJ1-2; no reliable D call. The length of the CDR3 is 17 residues. In germline, CDR1 is MGHRA, CDR2 YSYEKL. Trimming cost V 3 bases and J 2 bases, with 19 bases left between them. The CDR3 protein is CASSHSDKARSNYGYTF. CDR3 bases: TGCGCCAGCAGCCATAGTGATAAAGCGAGAAGCAACTATGGCTACACCTTC.

There are a few counts of this clonotype. The chain joins TRBV2 to TRBJ2-5; D is unresolved. Germline-derived CDR1 and CDR2 are SNHLY and FYNNEI. Trimming cost V 1 base and J 1 base, with 7 bases left between them. CDR3 length equals 14 residues. The chain's CDR3 is CASSEELLQETQYF. The CDR3 nucleotides are TGTGCCAGCAGTGAAGAACTTCTCCAAGAGACCCAGTACTTC.

The chain is built from TRBV11-2 and TRBJ2-2, with 8 positions matching TRBD1. CDR1 and CDR2 (germline): SGHAT, FQNNGV. V lost 3 bases to trimming and J lost 6 bases; unmatched junction nucleotides: 6. The CDR3 spans 15 residues. This CDR3 reads CASSFFRTGSGELFF. The CDR3 DNA is TGTGCCAGCAGCTTTTTCCGGACAGGGTCCGGGGAGCTGTTTTTT.

This clonotype was detected many times. V gene TRBV7-6 combines with J gene TRBJ1-5, with unresolved D. The V end lost 1 base, the J end lost 0 bases, and 10 bases lay between the germline ends. This CDR3 is built from 16 residues. CDR1 is SGHVS, CDR2 FNYEAQ, per germline. CDR3 protein: CASSLGGGNSNQPQHF. In DNA form, the CDR3 reads TGTGCCAGCAGCTTAGGTGGCGGCAATAGCAATCAGCCCCAGCATTTT.

The sample holds many counts of this clonotype. This chain connects TRBV7-9 to TRBJ1-6; the D is unclear. Germline V gives CDR1 SEHNR, CDR2 FQNEAQ (reference sequence). V was clipped by 3 bases and J by 5 bases, with 11 bases between them. The CDR3 loop spans 15 amino acids. The DNA for the CDR3 is TGTGCCAGCAGCTTCACCCCGATCGATAATTCACCCCTCCACTTT. Amino acid sequence: CASSFTPIDNSPLHF.

This clonotype was seen ten or more times. The chain is built from TRBV7-9 and TRBJ1-2; possibly TRBD1 for D (5 bases). Between the trimmed V and J ends, which lost 3 bases and 4 bases, there was a span of 12 bases. This CDR3 has 14 residues. Germline lookup yields CDR1 SEHNR and CDR2 FQNEAQ (reference sequence). The CDR3 spells CASSLGGLTYGYTF. The CDR3 DNA follows: TGTGCCAGCAGCTTGGGGGGACTCACCTATGGCTACACCTTC.

This clonotype appeared many times. The chain joins TRBV7-9 to TRBJ2-3; 9 bases are a match to TRBD1. Trimming cost V 5 bases and J 5 bases; bases outside gene matches: 11. This CDR3 contains 16 residues. Germline lookup yields CDR1 SEHNR and CDR2 FQNEAQ (reference sequence). The CDR3 region is CASSLGDRAGRDTQYF. The CDR3 region has the DNA TGTGCCAGCAGCCTAGGGGACAGGGCGGGAAGAGATACGCAGTATTTT.

This clonotype was recorded a few times. The CDR3 coding sequence is TGTGCCAGCAGGCCGGGAAACACCGGGGAGCTGTTTTTT. Translation gives CASRPGNTGELFF. The V gene is TRBV2, the J gene TRBJ2-2; D perhaps matches TRBD2 (5 bases). The CDR3 consists of 13 residues. Germline V CDR1 and CDR2: SNHLY, FYNNEI. Trimming cost V 6 bases and J 2 bases, with 7 bases left between them. Full variable domain (rest looked up from reference TRBV2 and TRBJ2-2): EPEVTQTPSHQVTQMGQEVILRCVPISNHLYFYWYRQILGQKVEFLVSFYNNEISEKSEIFDDQFSVERPDGSNFTLKIRSTKLEDSAMYFCASRPGNTGELFFGEGSRLTVL.